Listed below are T cell receptor beta chains from one sample, sequenced in a study of blood T cell repertoires in COVID-19. This table comes from immunoSEQ multiplex PCR, and its TCRdb copy is limited to in-frame clones, with some not included. The data contain 150,000 or so clones, roughly 88% of them singletons. Input material: PBMCs or T cells enriched from blood (not recorded which). Receptor source: a man aged 45-60 years who had recovered from COVID-19. CDR3s include the opening cysteine and the closing phenylalanine or tryptophan. The D gene is left open where the match is weak. Rows give clone size only sometimes, using once, few, many, or a class for an expanded clone.

>TRBJ1-4|once|NA|TRBV28
TGTGCCAGCAGTTTACAGGGGTTTAATGAAAAACTGTTTTTT
CASSLQGFNEKLFF
>TRBJ1-5|few|TRBD1|TRBV18
TGTGCCAGCTCGCCTCAGGGGGCTAGTGGCAATCAGCCCCAGCATTTT
CASSPQGASGNQPQHF
>TRBJ1-2|once|NA|TRBV10-3
TGTGCCATCAGTGATCGGCGGGGCGAGGACTATGGCTACACCTTC
CAISDRRGEDYGYTF
>TRBJ2-3|NA|NA|TRBV5-1
TGCGCCAGCAGCTCGGGGGATACGCAGTATTTT
CASSSGDTQYF
>TRBJ1-2|medium-sized|TRBD1|TRBV19
TGTGCCAGTAGTATAACGGGACAGGGGGGCAAGGTGGCTATTAGTGGCTACACCTTC
CASSITGQGGKVAISGYTF
>TRBJ2-3|NA|TRBD2|TRBV2
TGTGCCAGCAGCTCCCTGGTACTAGCGGGGGGTACTAGCACAGATACGCAGTATTTT
CASSSLVLAGGTSTDTQYF
>TRBJ2-3|NA|NA|TRBV3-1/TRBV3-2
TGTGCCAGCAGCCAGCTTCAGGGAGATACGCAGTATTTT
CASSQLQGDTQYF
>TRBJ1-1|NA|TRBD1|TRBV5-1
TGCGCCAGCAGCCTACCGGGACAGGGGAACACTGAAGCTTTCTTT
CASSLPGQGNTEAFF
>TRBJ1-3|once|NA|TRBV9
TGTGCCAGCAGCGCAACGGACACTAACACCATATATTTT
CASSATDTNTIYF
>TRBJ1-2|NA|NA|TRBV30
TGTGCCTGGAGTTCTGGCAGGGTAATCGGCTACACCTTC
CAWSSGRVIGYTF
>TRBJ2-2|NA|NA|TRBV6-2/TRBV6-3
TGTGCCAGCAGCCAAACTAGTTGGGAGCTGTTTTTT
CASSQTSWELFF
>TRBJ2-3|NA|NA|TRBV7-9
TGTGCCAGCAGCCCAGCCTGGGGGGGGCCTAGCACAGATACGCAGTATTTT
CASSPAWGGPSTDTQYF
>TRBJ2-3|NA|TRBD2|TRBV19
TGTGCCAGTAGTATTTCACTAGCGGGGGGCGCAGATACGCAGTATTTT
CASSISLAGGADTQYF
>TRBJ1-6|once|NA|TRBV28
TGTGCCAGCAGACAGGGTAATAATTCACCCCTCCACTTT
CASRQGNNSPLHF
>TRBJ1-5|NA|TRBD1|TRBV2
TGTGCCAGCAGTGGCCGGGACAGGGGTAATCAGCCCCAGCATTTT
CASSGRDRGNQPQHF
>TRBJ2-7|NA|TRBD1|TRBV5-1
TGCGCCAGCAGCTTACACCGGGACAGGGTAAACGAGCAGTACTTC
CASSLHRDRVNEQYF
>TRBJ2-1|NA|NA|TRBV5-1
TGCGCCAGCTATTGGGGGGGCCTCTCCTACAATGAGCAGTTCTTC
CASYWGGLSYNEQFF
>TRBJ1-1|NA|NA|TRBV5-1
TGCGCCAGCAGCTTGGCTTTTAACACTGAAGCTTTCTTT
CASSLAFNTEAFF
>TRBJ1-4|NA|TRBD1|TRBV30
TGTGCCTGGAGCCTAAGACAGGGGGCGTTGGAAAAACTGTTTTTT
CAWSLRQGALEKLFF
>TRBJ2-1|NA|NA|TRBV10-1
TGCGCCAGCAGTGTGGACGGGATCCTGGATGAGCAGTTCTTC
CASSVDGILDEQFF
>TRBJ1-1|NA|NA|TRBV12-3/TRBV12-4
TGTGCCAGCATCCCAACAGCGAACACTGAAGCTTTCTTT
CASIPTANTEAFF
>TRBJ1-5|NA|NA|TRBV6-5
TGTGCCAGCAGTTACTCGAGGAGTAGCAATCAGCCCCAGCATTTT
CASSYSRSSNQPQHF
>TRBJ2-3|once|NA|TRBV28
TGTGCCAGCAGTTTGATTCAGGGATTTGGTACGCAGTATTTT
CASSLIQGFGTQYF
>TRBJ1-1|NA|NA|TRBV11-2
TGTGCCAGCCGCAGCGCGAGGGGGGGGTGGTCCCCTGAAGCTTTCTTT
CASRSARGGWSPEAFF
>TRBJ1-4|NA|NA|TRBV2
TGTGCCAGCACAAGACGGGGTACTAATGAAAAACTGTTTTTT
CASTRRGTNEKLFF
>TRBJ2-1|NA|TRBD2|TRBV2
TGTGCCAGCAGTCGTGCGGGGGGGCGGAATGAGCAGTTCTTC
CASSRAGGRNEQFF
>TRBJ2-7|NA|NA|TRBV7-8
TGTGCCAGCAGCTTCCCCCGGGACAAAGCCTCCTACGAGCAGTACTTC
CASSFPRDKASYEQYF
>TRBJ2-3|few|TRBD2|TRBV6-4
TGTGCCAGCAGTGACTCGACCGGGGGGGCCGGTACGCAGTATTTT
CASSDSTGGAGTQYF
>TRBJ2-7|NA|TRBD1|TRBV11-2
TGTGCCAGCAGCACCGGACAGGGGGAGTACTTC
CASSTGQGEYF
>TRBJ2-5|NA|NA|TRBV5-1
TGCGCCAGCAGCTTAGGAGGCCCCATAGAGACCCAGTACTTC
CASSLGGPIETQYF
>TRBJ2-7|NA|TRBD1|TRBV18
TGTGCCAGCTCACGGACAGGGGGATACGAGCAGTACTTC
CASSRTGGYEQYF
>TRBJ2-1|NA|NA|TRBV5-1
TGCGCCAGCAGCTTGGAGTGGCACAATGAGCAGTTCTTC
CASSLEWHNEQFF
>TRBJ1-3|NA|NA|TRBV3-1/TRBV3-2
TGTGCCAGCAGCCAACAGGGCGCTGGAAACACCATATATTTT
CASSQQGAGNTIYF
>TRBJ2-7|NA|NA|TRBV5-1
TGCGCCAGCAGCTCCGGACAGCCCTACGAGCAGTACTTC
CASSSGQPYEQYF
>TRBJ1-5|NA|TRBD1|TRBV6-2/TRBV6-3
TGTGCCAGCAGTTATGGGACAGGGGGCGGTCAGCCCCAGCATTTT
CASSYGTGGGQPQHF
>TRBJ1-3|NA|TRBD1|TRBV19
TGTGCCAGTAGTTTAAGGGGACAGCCTGGAAACACCATATATTTT
CASSLRGQPGNTIYF
>TRBJ1-3|NA|NA|TRBV7-9
TGTGCCAGCAGCTTATCAGGGGCAGGGGGAAACACCATATATTTT
CASSLSGAGGNTIYF
>TRBJ2-7|NA|NA|TRBV3-1/TRBV3-2
TGTGCCAGCAGCCAAGTCGGACAGACCCTCTCGCTGTACTTC
CASSQVGQTLSLYF
>TRBJ1-4|NA|TRBD1|TRBV5-5
TGTGCCAGCAGCCCGGGGACAGGGGGTGGTCTTGGTAATGAAAAACTGTTTTTT
CASSPGTGGGLGNEKLFF
>TRBJ2-7|NA|NA|TRBV5-1
TGCGCCAGCAGCTTGTTTTCGGGATACGAGCAGTACTTC
CASSLFSGYEQYF
>TRBJ2-7|once|NA|TRBV5-1
TGCGCCAGCAGCTCCCCAGAGGGGACTTACTTCTACGAGCAGTACTTC
CASSSPEGTYFYEQYF
>TRBJ2-4|NA|NA|TRBV5-4
TGTGCCAGCAGCTTCCAGGGGACTACCAAAAACATTCAGTACTTC
CASSFQGTTKNIQYF
>TRBJ1-6|NA|NA|TRBV28
TGTGCCAGCACCCTATCGGGGAATTCACCCCTCCACTTT
CASTLSGNSPLHF
>TRBJ2-7|NA|TRBD1|TRBV19
TGTGCCAGTAGTACGGGACAGGGCCCCTACGAGCAGTACTTC
CASSTGQGPYEQYF
>TRBJ2-2|NA|TRBD1|TRBV9
TGTGCCAGCAGCTGGGGACAGGGGACCACCGGGGAGCTGTTTTTT
CASSWGQGTTGELFF
>TRBJ1-2|once|NA|TRBV9
TGTGCCAGCAGCGTAAGCGGGGGCTTCTATGGCTACACCTTC
CASSVSGGFYGYTF
>TRBJ2-3|NA|TRBD2|TRBV28
TGTGCCAGCAGTTTAGGATTAGCGGGGGCCGCAGATACGCAGTATTTT
CASSLGLAGAADTQYF
>TRBJ1-2|NA|NA|TRBV4-1
TGCGCCAGCAGCCAAGTCGGGGGATATGGCTACACCTTC
CASSQVGGYGYTF